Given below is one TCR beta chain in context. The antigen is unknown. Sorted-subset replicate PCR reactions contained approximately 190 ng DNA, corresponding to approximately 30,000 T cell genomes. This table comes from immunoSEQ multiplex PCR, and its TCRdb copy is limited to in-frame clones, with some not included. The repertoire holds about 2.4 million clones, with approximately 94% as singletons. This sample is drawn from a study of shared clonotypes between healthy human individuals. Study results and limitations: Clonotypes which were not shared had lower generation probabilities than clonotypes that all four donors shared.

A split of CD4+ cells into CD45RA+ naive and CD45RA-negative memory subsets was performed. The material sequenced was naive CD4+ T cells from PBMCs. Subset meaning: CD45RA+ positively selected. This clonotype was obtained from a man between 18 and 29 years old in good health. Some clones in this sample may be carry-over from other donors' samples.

DNA for the CDR3: TGTGCCAGCAGCCCTGCCGGGGGCAATCAGCCCCAGCATTTT. Translating it yields CASSPAGGNQPQHF. V and J are TRBV7-9 and TRBJ1-5; D unclear. The V gene lost 5 bases and the J gene lost 2 bases, with 10 bases spanning the gap. CDR1 SEHNR and CDR2 FQNEAQ come from the germline V gene (reference sequence). CDR3 length: 14 residues.